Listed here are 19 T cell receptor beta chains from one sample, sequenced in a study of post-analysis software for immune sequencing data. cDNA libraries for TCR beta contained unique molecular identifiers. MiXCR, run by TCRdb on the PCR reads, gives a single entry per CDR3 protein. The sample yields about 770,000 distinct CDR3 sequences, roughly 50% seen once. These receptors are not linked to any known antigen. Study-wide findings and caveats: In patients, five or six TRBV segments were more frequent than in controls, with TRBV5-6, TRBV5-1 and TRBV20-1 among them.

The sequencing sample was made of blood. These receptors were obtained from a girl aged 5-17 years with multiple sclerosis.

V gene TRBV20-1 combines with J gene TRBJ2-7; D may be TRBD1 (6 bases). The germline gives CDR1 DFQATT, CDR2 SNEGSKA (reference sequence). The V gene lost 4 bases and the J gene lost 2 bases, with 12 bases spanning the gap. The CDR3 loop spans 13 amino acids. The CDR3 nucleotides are TGCAGTGCTACCCGGGACACCACCTACGAGCAGTACTTC. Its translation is CSATRDTTYEQYF.

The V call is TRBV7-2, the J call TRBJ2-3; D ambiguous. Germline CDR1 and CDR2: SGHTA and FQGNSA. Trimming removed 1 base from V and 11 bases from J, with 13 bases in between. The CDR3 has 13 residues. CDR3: CASSLVSTTGQYF. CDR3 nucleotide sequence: TGTGCCAGCAGCTTAGTCTCGACGACCGGGCAGTATTTT.

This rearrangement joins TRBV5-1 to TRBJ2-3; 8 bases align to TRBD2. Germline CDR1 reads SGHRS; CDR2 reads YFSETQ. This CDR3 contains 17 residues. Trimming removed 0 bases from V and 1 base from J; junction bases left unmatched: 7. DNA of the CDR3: TGCGCCAGCAGCTTGGTGGCTAGCGGGCTTCGCACAGATACGCAGTATTTT. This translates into CASSLVASGLRTDTQYF.

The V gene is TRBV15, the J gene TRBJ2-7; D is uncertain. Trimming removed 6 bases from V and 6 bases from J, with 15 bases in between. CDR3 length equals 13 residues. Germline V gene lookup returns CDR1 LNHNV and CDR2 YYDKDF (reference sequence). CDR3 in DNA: TGTGCCACCAGTCAGGAAAGGGTGGGCGAGCAGTACTTC. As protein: CATSQERVGEQYF.

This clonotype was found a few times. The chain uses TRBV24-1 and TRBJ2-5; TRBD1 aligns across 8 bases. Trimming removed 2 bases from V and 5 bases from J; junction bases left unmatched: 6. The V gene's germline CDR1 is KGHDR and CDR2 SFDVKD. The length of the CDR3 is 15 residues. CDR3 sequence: CATSDSWTGMETQYF. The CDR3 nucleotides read TGTGCCACCAGTGATTCCTGGACAGGGATGGAGACCCAGTACTTC.

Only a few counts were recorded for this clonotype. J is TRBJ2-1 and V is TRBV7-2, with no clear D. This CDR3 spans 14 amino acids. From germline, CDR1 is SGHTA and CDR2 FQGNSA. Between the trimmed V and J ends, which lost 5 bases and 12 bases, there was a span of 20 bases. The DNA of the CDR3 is TGTGCCAGCAGCCCCACCCGGCGCAGCGAAGGGCAGTTCTTC. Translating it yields CASSPTRRSEGQFF.

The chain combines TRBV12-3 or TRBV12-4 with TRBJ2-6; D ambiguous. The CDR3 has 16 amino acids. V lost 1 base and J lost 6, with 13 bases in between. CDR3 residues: CASSLVLARMANVLTF. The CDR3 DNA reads TGTGCCAGCAGTTTAGTGTTGGCCCGGATGGCCAACGTCCTGACTTTC.

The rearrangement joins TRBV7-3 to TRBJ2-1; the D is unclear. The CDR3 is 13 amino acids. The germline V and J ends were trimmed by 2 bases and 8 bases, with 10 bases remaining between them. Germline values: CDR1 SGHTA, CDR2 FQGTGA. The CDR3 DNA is TGTGCCAGCAGCTTATGGATAGGGTATGAGCAGTTCTTC. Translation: CASSLWIGYEQFF.

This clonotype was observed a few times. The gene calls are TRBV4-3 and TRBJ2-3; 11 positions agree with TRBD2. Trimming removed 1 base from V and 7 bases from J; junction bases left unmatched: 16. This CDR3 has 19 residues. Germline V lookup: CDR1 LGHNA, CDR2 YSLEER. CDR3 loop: CASSQVPLGTSGSGNTQYF. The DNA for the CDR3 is TGCGCCAGCAGCCAAGTCCCTTTAGGAACTAGCGGGAGTGGAAATACGCAGTATTTT.

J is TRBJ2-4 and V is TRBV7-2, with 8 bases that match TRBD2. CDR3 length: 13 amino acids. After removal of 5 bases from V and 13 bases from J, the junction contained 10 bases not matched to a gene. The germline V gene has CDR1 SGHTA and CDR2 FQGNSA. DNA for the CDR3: TGTGCCAGCAGCACCGACCGAGCGGGGGAGCAGTACTTC. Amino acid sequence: CASSTDRAGEQYF.

The CDR3 DNA is TGTGCCAGCAGTGACCGGACAGGGCTAGATACGCAGTATTTT. It encodes CASSDRTGLDTQYF. The chain couples TRBV6-4 to TRBJ2-3, with 8 bases fitting TRBD1. CDR3 length: 14 residues. V gave up 2 bases and J gave up 5 bases; unmatched junction bases: 3. From germline, CDR1 is MRHNA and CDR2 SNTAGT.

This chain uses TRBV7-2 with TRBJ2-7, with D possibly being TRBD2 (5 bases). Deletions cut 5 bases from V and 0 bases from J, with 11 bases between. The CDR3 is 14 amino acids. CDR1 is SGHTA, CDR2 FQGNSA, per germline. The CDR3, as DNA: TGTGCCAGCAGCCCGGTACGGGGCTCCTACGAGCAGTACTTC. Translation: CASSPVRGSYEQYF.

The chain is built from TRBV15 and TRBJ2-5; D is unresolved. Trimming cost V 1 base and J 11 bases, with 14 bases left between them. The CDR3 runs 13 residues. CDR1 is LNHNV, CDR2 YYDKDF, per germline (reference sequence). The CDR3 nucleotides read TGTGCCACCAGCAGAGCCCCGATCGATGAGCAGTACTTC. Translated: CATSRAPIDEQYF.

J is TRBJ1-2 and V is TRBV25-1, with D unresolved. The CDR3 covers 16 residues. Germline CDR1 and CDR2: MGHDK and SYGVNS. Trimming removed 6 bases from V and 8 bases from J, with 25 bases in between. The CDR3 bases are TGTGCCAGCAGCTCCTCGTTTGTGGGGATCCTGGGGGGCTACACCTTC. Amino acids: CASSSSFVGILGGYTF.

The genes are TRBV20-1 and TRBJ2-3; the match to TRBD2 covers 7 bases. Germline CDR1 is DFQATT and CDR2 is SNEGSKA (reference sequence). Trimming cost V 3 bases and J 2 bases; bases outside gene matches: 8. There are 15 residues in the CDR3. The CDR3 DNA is TGCAGTGCTAGTGTGTCTAGCGGAACCACAGATACGCAGTATTTT. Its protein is CSASVSSGTTDTQYF.

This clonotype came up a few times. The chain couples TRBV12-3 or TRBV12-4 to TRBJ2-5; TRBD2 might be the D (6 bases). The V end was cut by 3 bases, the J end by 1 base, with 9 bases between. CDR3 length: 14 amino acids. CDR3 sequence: CASSFAGSQETQYF. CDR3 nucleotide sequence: TGTGCCAGCAGTTTCGCGGGATCCCAAGAGACCCAGTACTTC.

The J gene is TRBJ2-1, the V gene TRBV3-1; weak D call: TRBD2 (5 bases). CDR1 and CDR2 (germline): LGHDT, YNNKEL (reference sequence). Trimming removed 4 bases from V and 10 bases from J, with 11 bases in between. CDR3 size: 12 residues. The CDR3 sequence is CASSRGIGEQFF. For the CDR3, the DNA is TGTGCCAGCAGCCGAGGGATTGGGGAGCAGTTCTTC.

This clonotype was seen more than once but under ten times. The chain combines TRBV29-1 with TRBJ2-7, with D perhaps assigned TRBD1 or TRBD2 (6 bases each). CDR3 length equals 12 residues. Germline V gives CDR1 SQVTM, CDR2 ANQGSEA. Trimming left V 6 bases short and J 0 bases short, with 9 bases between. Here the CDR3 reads CSVRGVSYEQYF. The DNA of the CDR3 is TGCAGCGTAAGGGGGGTCTCCTACGAGCAGTACTTC.

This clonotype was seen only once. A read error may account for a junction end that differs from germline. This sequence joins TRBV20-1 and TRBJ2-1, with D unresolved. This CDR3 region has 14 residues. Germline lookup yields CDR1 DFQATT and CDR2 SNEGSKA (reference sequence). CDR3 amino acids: CSARSPGSYNEQFF. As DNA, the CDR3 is TGTAGTGCTAGATCTCCTGGGTCCTACAATGAGCAGTTCTTC.